Listed here are 2 T cell receptor beta chains from one sample, sequenced in a study of T cells in Graves' hyperthyroidism and ophthalmopathy. Researchers amplified the TCR beta CDR3 regions from RNA transcripts. HTBI primers were employed in a first-round RT-PCR of the TCR CDR3. One entry per CDR3 protein results from TCRdb running MiXCR on the multiplex PCR reads. The table lists 600,000 or so distinct CDR3 sequences, 14% of them singletons, with 7% to 9% in the top ten. The sample consisted of blood. The source is a woman under 30 with Graves' ophthalmopathy.

This clonotype was recorded at least ten times. J is TRBJ2-1 and V is TRBV20-1; 12 positions match TRBD2. J gave up 6 bases and V 4 bases, and 7 bases lay outside the gene matches. The CDR3 has 15 residues. CDR1 and CDR2 (germline): DFQATT, SNEGSKA (reference sequence). The CDR3 DNA follows: TGCAGTGCTACCTCACTAGCGGGAGGCTTCAATGAGCAGTTCTTC. Translation gives CSATSLAGGFNEQFF.

This clonotype turned up a few times. Relative to the germline gene, one junction end is altered; a read error may explain this. The chain links TRBV7-3 to TRBJ2-7; 7 positions agree with TRBD2. CDR3 size: 14 residues. Germline V gives CDR1 SGHTA, CDR2 FQGTGA. The CDR3 region has the DNA TGTGCCAGCAGCCTAACAACGGGGGGATCAGAGCAGTACTTC. This encodes CASSLTTGGSEQYF.